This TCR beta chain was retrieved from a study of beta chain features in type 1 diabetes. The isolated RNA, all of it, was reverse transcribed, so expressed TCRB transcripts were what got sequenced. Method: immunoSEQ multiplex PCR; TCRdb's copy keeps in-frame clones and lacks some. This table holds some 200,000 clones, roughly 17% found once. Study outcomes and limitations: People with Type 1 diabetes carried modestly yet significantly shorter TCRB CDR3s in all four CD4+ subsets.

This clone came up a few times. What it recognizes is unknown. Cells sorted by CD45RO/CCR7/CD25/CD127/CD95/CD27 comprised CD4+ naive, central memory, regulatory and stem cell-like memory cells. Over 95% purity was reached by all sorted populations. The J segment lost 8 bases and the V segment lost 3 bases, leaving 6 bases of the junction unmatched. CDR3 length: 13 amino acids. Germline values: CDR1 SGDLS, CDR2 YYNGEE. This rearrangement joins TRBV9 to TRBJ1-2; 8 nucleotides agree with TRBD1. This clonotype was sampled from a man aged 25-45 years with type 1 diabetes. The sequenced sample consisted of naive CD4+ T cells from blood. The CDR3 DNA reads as TGTGCCAGCAGCGGTGGACAGGGCCAGGGCTACACCTTC. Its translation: CASSGGQGQGYTF.